This TCR beta chain was captured by sequencing in a study of cytomegalovirus exposure and HLA in healthy donors listed by TCRdb under 2017. In terms of the full investigation: An earlier analysis of roughly 500 of the donors reported approximately 300 Gb of sequence data and 100 million to 130 million unique TCR beta sequences from about 180 million T cells. Genome-wide SNP genotypes for about 65% of the roughly 670 donors were used in a later genetic analysis, which treated that subset as a discovery cohort. A separate validation cohort of about 110 different subjects was used in addition to the approximately 700-subject first cohort. In an earlier analysis of around 540 of the donors, high-throughput TCR beta sequencing was used to judge whether each TCR beta V gene segment behaved as functional or pseudogenic. The study aimed to test whether signatures of past pathogen exposure could be identified by cataloging public T cell receptors. Among the roughly 400 genotyped donors, around 81% belonged to the genetic ancestry cluster associated with self-reported Caucasian donors. Every repertoire in the discovery cohort had been generated on one and the same sequencing platform. Donor age, sex, ethnicity and CMV serostatus were collected together with the repertoire data. A later analysis re-analyzed previously published TCR beta repertoires from 600 to 850 donors and added high-resolution HLA genotyping to study TCR occurrence patterns. Across some 400 genotyped donors of the cohort, an average of about 200,000 unique TCR beta nucleotide sequences per donor were sequenced, and 15% to 20% of those sequences were non-productive. High-throughput TCR immunosequencing, statistical association of individual TCRs with disease status, and machine learning were combined to predict cytomegalovirus infection status. Class I and class II HLA loci were covered by the typing at four-digit resolution. Approximately 300 gigabases of sequencing data and approximately 85 million unique TCR sequences were included in an early release covering over 600 HLA-typed donors. About five DR-DQ haplotypes were treated as single units for association and clustering because of strong linkage in the cohort. The number of typed donors differed by locus: about 620-630 for A, B, C, DRB1 and DQB1; approximately 520 for DQA1; 606 for DPA1; and 450 to 480 for DPB1. The later analysis used no new phenotypic data to find candidate immune exposures, relying instead on TCR beta sequences and their occurrence across donors. The study used immunosequencing to profile the T cell repertoires of more than 650 subjects and linked those repertoires to cytomegalovirus serostatus. On the study overall, not on this receptor specifically: HLA typing was unavailable for some donors at each locus, so association tests used only the typed subset. Correlated functional status among segregating V segments might reflect linkage disequilibrium, but an unknown experimental factor could not be ruled out. According to a later analysis, TCR association rates differed among HLA loci, with DRB1 alleles showing the most associated TCRs and HLA-C alleles showing the fewest. A group of highly shared sequence variants was considered likely to be a technical artifact of the sequencing pipeline. Sequencing depth was assumed to be roughly uniform across donors in the presence/absence analyses, though that assumption may not hold. Immune exposure information for the cohort was limited to CMV serostatus. When HLA alleles, especially DR and DQ, strongly co-occurred, TCR associations were difficult to assign to individual alleles. A later genetic analysis associated a missense DCLRE1C variant with V-gene and J-gene trimming of TCR beta chains, and an independent cohort replicated the association. In vitro tests confirmed that a few of the cytomegalovirus-associated TCR beta chains recognize cytomegalovirus antigens. Some IMGT-functional V segments, including TRBV6-2 and TRBV6-3, could not be distinguished by the 87-base-pair reads and were therefore excluded. Most TCR sequences were observed very rarely across donors, whereas some public TCRs were present in many individuals. In a later analysis, 15,000 to 20,000 TCR beta sequences were associated with specific HLA alleles at a false discovery rate of 0.05. A later analysis found that HLA-associated TCR beta chains were more clonally expanded and had lower generation probabilities than equally common non-associated chains. In a later analysis, most CMV-associated TCR beta chains were found to appear HLA-restricted, with HLA associations seemingly driven largely by CMV exposure. An earlier analysis of some 560 of the donors showed that most TCR beta V segments appeared in productive rearrangements either about 90% or about 30% of the time, which broadly matched IMGT annotations. In a later genetic analysis, fewer N-insertions in productive TCRs were reported among donors in an Asian-associated ancestry cluster than the 666-donor mean. Several of the top co-occurrence clusters appeared to be linked to parvovirus B19, influenza, CMV and Epstein-Barr virus, according to a later analysis. Cytomegalovirus status was reported to be diagnosed by the classifier with high specificity and sensitivity in both the original and validation cohorts. The authors suggested that the approach could potentially be generalized to other disease states and immunological phenotypes. A total of 150 or so TCR beta chains were listed by the study as associated with cytomegalovirus. About 17 rarely observed V segments, including chromosome 9 orphons, were excluded from the earlier analysis of approximately 500 of the donors because counts were too low. A further reported finding was that TCR beta sequences accurately predicted the HLA-A and HLA-B alleles for most subjects in the first cohort. In this cohort, only TCR beta chains were sequenced, and detectable features were limited by the absence of alpha or paired-chain data.

With regard to this clone: Its antigen remains unidentified. Per-nucleotide qualities are absent, and no much larger clonotype sits a single base away.

In total, 600 or so healthy bone marrow donors made up the cohort. At the time of sampling, every cohort member was nominally healthy, though immune exposures that went unrecorded were likely present. The donor was CMV seronegative and belonged to the group of 320 or so seronegative cohort members. A peripheral blood sample was collected from each donor, and TCR beta sequencing was performed on peripheral blood mononuclear cells. Genomic DNA was extracted from the blood cell samples with the Qiagen DNeasy Blood Extraction Kit. V is pruned by 4 bases and J by 7 bases, leaving 9 bases of the junction without a gene match. CDR1 and CDR2 were assigned from the germline V gene (reference sequence) as SGHAT and FQDESV. The CDR3, cysteine through phenylalanine, is 14 amino acids long. Only the CDR3 portion is preserved as DNA: 42 bases, with reading frame beginning at the first base. The library was prepared using the immunoSEQ multiplex PCR assay. The multiplex PCR relied on a mix of 60 forward primers for TCR Vbeta segments and 13 reverse primers for TCR Jbeta segments. A multiplex PCR assay on genomic DNA amplified the CDR3 region of rearranged TCR beta genes. Amplified TCR beta libraries were sequenced as 87-base-pair reads on the Illumina HiSeq System. In the authors' own workflow: In a later analysis, 77 million or so unique TCR beta chains were counted across the roughly 670 repertoires, and approximately 11 million of these chains were shared by at least two donors. Raw reads were error-corrected and collapsed into unique sequences with a nearest-neighbor algorithm that merged closely related sequences to remove PCR and sequencing errors. Alignment of CDR3 sequences to IMGT reference sequences was used to assign V, D and J gene segments. Each retained sequence needed at least a six-nucleotide match to both a V gene segment and a J gene segment. A rearrangement was called productive if the CDR3 had no stop codons and remained in frame with V and J, and every other rearrangement was called non-productive. Following IMGT convention, CDR3 was defined as the stretch from the second conserved V-encoded cysteine to the conserved J-encoded phenylalanine. The earlier analysis of about 560 of the donors excluded any sequence lacking an unambiguous match to a single V gene segment. An earlier analysis of a few hundred of the donors classified V segments as functional when productive rearrangements were above 56.7% and as segregating when the standard deviation between donors was above 5%. A statistical classification framework was built for diagnosing cytomegalovirus status from the catalog of TCR beta chain sequences. V and J gene assignment, in a later analysis, came from comparing TCR nucleotide sequences with IMGT/GENE-DB human TR gene sequences. A later analysis assigned CDR3 sequences and most-parsimonious VDJ recombination scenarios with the TCRdist pipeline. A later analysis defined each TCR beta chain by its CDR3 amino acid sequence plus V-gene family, and excluded reads lacking a unique V-gene family. A later analysis removed nearly 600 highly shared, low-generation-probability nucleotide sequences to deal with suspected cross-contamination and a sequencing artifact. A later analysis calculated a clonal expansion index for each public chain from normalized within-repertoire ranks of inferred template counts. In a later analysis, generation probabilities were computed using a VDJ recombination model fitted to out-of-frame rearrangements, and the results were checked against IGoR. In a later analysis, TCR-TCR, TCR-HLA and TCR-CMV co-occurrence was scored with hypergeometric tests, and a repertoire-size bias correction was applied to TCR pairs. To estimate false discovery rates, a later analysis permuted the HLA or CMV assignments 20 times. In a later analysis, co-occurring TCRs were grouped with DBSCAN, and TCRdist sequence similarity was added when clustering was performed within HLA-allele-positive subsets. Repertoires with fewer than 30,000 or more than 120,000 public chains, plus five repertoires with anomalous nucleotide sharing, were excluded from co-occurrence clustering. TCRdb mirrors the immuneACCESS table, restricted to in-frame sequences. Some clones are absent from its copies; in checked studies, under half trace to an unresolved V gene, and the reason for the others is unknown. That table gives V, J and clone size, and the DNA gave D and trimming. Within this sample are 35,000 to 40,000 clones, with around 70% of them counted one time only. The ten biggest clones cover less than 7% of the sample.

The sequence derives from a man between 25 and 39 years old in good health and CMV-seronegative. Input material: PBMCs. The chain links TRBV11-1 with TRBJ1-2; TRBD1 matches 7 bases in the middle. The CDR3 protein: CASSWRGTDGGYTF. The DNA reads TGTGCCAGCAGCTGGAGGGGGACAGATGGTGGCTACACCTTC.